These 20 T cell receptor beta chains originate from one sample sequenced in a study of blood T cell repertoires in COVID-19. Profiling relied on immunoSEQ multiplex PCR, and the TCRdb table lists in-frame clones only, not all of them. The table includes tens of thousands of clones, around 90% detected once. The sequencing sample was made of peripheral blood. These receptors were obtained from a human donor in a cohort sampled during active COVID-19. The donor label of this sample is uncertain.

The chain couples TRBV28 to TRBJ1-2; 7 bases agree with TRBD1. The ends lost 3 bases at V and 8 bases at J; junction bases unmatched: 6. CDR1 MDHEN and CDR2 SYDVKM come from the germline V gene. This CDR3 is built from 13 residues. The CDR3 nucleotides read TGTGCCAGCAGTTTCAGGGGGGCATGGGGCTACACCTTC. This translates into CASSFRGAWGYTF.

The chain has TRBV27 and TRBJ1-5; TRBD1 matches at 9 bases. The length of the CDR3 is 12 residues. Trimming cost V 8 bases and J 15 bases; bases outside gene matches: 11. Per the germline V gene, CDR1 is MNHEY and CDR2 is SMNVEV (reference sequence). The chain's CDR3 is CASGIRDREGHF. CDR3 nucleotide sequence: TGTGCCAGCGGAATCCGGGACAGGGAAGGGCATTTT.

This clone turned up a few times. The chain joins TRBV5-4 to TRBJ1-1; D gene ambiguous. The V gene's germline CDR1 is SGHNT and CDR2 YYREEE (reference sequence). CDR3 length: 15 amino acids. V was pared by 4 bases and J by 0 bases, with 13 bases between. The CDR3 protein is CASSGVATMNTEAFF. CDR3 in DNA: TGTGCCAGCAGCGGAGTTGCGACTATGAACACTGAAGCTTTCTTT.

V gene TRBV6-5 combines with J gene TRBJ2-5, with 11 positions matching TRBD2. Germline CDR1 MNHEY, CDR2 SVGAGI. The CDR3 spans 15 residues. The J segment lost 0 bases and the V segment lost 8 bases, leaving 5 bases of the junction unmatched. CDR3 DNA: TGTGCCAGCCGGGGGACTAGCGGTAACCAAGAGACCCAGTACTTC. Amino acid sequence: CASRGTSGNQETQYF.

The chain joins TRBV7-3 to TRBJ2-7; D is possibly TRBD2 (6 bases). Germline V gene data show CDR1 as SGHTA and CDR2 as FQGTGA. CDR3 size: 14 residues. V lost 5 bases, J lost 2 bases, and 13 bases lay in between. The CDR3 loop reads CASSQIGGAYEQYF. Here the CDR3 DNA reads TGTGCCAGCAGCCAGATAGGAGGGGCCTACGAGCAGTACTTC.

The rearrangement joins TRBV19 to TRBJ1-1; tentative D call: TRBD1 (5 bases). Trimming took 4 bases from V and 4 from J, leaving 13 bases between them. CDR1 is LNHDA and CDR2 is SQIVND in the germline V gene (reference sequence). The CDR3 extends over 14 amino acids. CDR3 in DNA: TGTGCCAGTAGTAAACGTGGGGCTCTCACTGAAGCTTTCTTT. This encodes CASSKRGALTEAFF.

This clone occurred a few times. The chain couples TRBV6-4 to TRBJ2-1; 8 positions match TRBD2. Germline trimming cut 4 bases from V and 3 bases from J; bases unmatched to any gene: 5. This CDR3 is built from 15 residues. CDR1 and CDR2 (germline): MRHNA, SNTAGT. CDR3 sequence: CASSVELADYNEQFF. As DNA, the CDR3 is TGTGCCAGCAGTGTTGAACTAGCGGACTACAATGAGCAGTTCTTC.

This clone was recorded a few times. In DNA form, the CDR3 reads TGCGCCAGCAGCTTTGAGGGACAACCTGACTATGGCTACACCTTC. Residues: CASSFEGQPDYGYTF. V usage is TRBV5-1 and J usage is TRBJ1-2; the D gene is possibly TRBD1 (6 bases). Germline assignment: CDR1 SGHRS and CDR2 YFSETQ. CDR3 length equals 15 residues. Trimming removed 2 bases from V and 3 bases from J, with 14 bases in between.

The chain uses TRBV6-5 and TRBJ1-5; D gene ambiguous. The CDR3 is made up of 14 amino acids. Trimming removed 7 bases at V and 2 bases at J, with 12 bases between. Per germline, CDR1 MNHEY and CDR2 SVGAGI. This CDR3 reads CASKSPGGNQPQHF. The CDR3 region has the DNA TGTGCCAGCAAGAGTCCCGGGGGCAATCAGCCCCAGCATTTT.

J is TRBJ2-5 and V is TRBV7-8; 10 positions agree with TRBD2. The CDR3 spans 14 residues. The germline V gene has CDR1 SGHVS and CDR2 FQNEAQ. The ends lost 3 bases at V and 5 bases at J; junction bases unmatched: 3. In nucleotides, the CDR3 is TGTGCCAGCAGCTTGGGTAGCGGGAGGGAGACCCAGTACTTC. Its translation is CASSLGSGRETQYF.

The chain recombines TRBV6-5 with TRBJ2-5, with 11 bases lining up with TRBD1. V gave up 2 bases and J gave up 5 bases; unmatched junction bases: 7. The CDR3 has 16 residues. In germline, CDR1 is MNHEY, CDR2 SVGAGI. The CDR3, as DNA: TGTGCCAGCAGTTACCTCCGGACAGGGGGCGGGGAGACCCAGTACTTC. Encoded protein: CASSYLRTGGGETQYF.

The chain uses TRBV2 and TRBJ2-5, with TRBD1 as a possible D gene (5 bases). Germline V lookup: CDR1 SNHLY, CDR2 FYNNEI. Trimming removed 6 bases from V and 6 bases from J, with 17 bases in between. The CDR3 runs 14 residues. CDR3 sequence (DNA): TGTGCCAGCAGATTCTCAGGGAAGGGAAAGACCCAGTACTTC. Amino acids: CASRFSGKGKTQYF.

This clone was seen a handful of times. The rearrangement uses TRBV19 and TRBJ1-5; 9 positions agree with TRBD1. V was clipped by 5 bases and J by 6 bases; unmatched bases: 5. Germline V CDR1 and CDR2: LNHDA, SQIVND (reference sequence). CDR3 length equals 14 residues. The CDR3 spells CASSEGQGGQPQHF. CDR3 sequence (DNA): TGTGCCAGTAGTGAGGGACAGGGAGGTCAGCCCCAGCATTTT.

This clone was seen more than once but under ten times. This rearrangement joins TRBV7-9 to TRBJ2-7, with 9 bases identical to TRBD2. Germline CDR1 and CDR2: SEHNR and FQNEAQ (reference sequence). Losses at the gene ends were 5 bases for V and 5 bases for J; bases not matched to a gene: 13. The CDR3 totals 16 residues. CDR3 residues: CASSLMRSGRLDEQYF. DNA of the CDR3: TGTGCCAGCAGCCTAATGAGGAGCGGGAGGCTAGACGAGCAGTACTTC.

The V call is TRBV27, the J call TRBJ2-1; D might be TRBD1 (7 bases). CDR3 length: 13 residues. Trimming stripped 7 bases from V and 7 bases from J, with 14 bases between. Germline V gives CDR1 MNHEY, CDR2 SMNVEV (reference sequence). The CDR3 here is CASNRRGQNEQFF. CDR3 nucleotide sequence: TGTGCCAGCAACCGGCGGGGACAGAATGAGCAGTTCTTC.

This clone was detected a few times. As DNA, the CDR3 is TGTGCCAGCAGCATCAGCGGGGTAAGCTCCTACGAGCAGTACTTC. As protein: CASSISGVSSYEQYF. This chain joins TRBV27 and TRBJ2-7; 7 bases map to TRBD2. The CDR3 has 15 amino acids. CDR1 and CDR2 (germline): MNHEY, SMNVEV (reference sequence). V was pared by 6 bases and J by 0 bases, with 8 bases of the junction left unmatched.

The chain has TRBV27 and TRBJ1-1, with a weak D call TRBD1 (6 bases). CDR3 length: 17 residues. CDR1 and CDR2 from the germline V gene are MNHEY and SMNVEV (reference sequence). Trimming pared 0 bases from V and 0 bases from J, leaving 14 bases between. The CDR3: CASSLSGGSELNTEAFF. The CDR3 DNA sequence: TGTGCCAGCAGTTTATCAGGGGGATCTGAGCTGAACACTGAAGCTTTCTTT.

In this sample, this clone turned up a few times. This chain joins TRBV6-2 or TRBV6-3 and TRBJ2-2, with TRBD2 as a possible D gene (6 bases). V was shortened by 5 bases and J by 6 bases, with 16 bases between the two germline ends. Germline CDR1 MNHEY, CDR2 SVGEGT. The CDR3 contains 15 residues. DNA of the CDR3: TGTGCCAGCAGTGTCAGCGGAGGCGGGGCCGGGGAGCTGTTTTTT. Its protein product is CASSVSGGGAGELFF.

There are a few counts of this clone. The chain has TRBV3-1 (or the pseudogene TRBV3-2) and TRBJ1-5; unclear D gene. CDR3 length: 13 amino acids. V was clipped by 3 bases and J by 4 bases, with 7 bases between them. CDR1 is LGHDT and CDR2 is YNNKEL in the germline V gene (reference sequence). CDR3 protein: CASSQAGNQPQHF. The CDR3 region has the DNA TGTGCCAGCAGCCAGGCAGGTAATCAGCCCCAGCATTTT.

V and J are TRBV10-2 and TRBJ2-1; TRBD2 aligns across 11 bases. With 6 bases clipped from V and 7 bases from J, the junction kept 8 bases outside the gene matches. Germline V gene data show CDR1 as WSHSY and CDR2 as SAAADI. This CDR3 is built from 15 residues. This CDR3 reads CASSLLAGVQNEQFF. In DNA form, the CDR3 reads TGCGCCAGCAGCCTACTAGCGGGAGTGCAGAATGAGCAGTTCTTC.